These 27 T cell receptor beta chains came from one sample sequenced in a study of persistence of HIV-infected CD4 T cells. Their cognate antigens are unknown. The stimulus was an HIV-1 Gag 15-mer peptide pool, 0.8 to 1 ug/peptide/mL. CD40L/CD69 double-negative CD45RO-high memory CD4+ T cells were collected. Sequencing used immunoSEQ version 4 in survey mode. Method: immunoSEQ multiplex PCR; TCRdb's copy keeps in-frame clones and lacks some. This table holds just under 65,000 clones, more than 70% found once. Specimen: CD4+ T cells sorted from PBMCs after approximately 20-hour stimulation, collected from a patient who received antiretroviral therapy. These receptors came from an adult man with HIV who was CMV-seropositive.

This clone was seen only a few times. For the CDR3, the DNA is TGCAGCGTTGAAGGGGGACAGGTTAACTATGGCTACACCTTC. Protein product: CSVEGGQVNYGYTF. The rearrangement joins TRBV29-1 to TRBJ1-2; 8 nucleotides line up with TRBD1. This CDR3 spans 14 amino acids. Trimming took 1 base from V and 1 from J; bases not matched to a gene: 2. CDR1 is SQVTM, CDR2 ANQGSEA, per germline.

The rearrangement joins TRBV14 to TRBJ2-1, with TRBD1 matching 9 bases. V lost 4 bases to trimming and J lost 5 bases; unmatched junction nucleotides: 9. CDR1 SGHDN and CDR2 FVKESK come from the germline V gene. The CDR3 covers 16 residues. The DNA for the CDR3 is TGTGCCAGCAGCCCCTGGACAGGGGCAAGGGACAATGAGCAGTTCTTC. Translated: CASSPWTGARDNEQFF.

This clone was counted once. The V call is TRBV23-1, the J call TRBJ2-2, with 10 bases lining up with TRBD2. TRBV23-1 is labeled an ORF, and its function is uncertain. CDR3 length equals 16 residues. V was clipped by 3 bases and J by 3 bases; unmatched bases: 4. The CDR3 sequence: CASSQSSGGYTGELFF. CDR3 sequence (DNA): TGCGCCAGCAGTCAGAGTAGCGGGGGGTACACCGGGGAGCTGTTTTTT.

The genes are TRBV15 and TRBJ1-3; no clear D. V was trimmed by 8 bases and J by 2 bases, leaving 13 bases between them. The CDR3 has 14 residues. CDR1 is LNHNV and CDR2 is YYDKDF in the germline V gene (reference sequence). The chain's CDR3 is CATRPTSAGNTIYF. The CDR3 coding sequence is TGTGCCACCCGCCCGACCTCCGCTGGAAACACCATATATTTT.

The rearrangement uses TRBV7-9 and TRBJ2-3, with 8 bases matching TRBD2. Germline CDR1 is SEHNR and CDR2 is FQNEAQ (reference sequence). J was trimmed by 5 bases and V by 4 bases; bases with no gene match: 11. This CDR3 has 16 amino acids. The CDR3 region is CASSSWKGREVDTQYF. In DNA form, the CDR3 reads TGTGCCAGCAGCTCTTGGAAGGGGCGGGAGGTAGATACGCAGTATTTT.

The chain links TRBV2 to TRBJ1-1, with D possibly matching TRBD1 (5 bases). Germline V gene lookup returns CDR1 SNHLY and CDR2 FYNNEI. The V end lost 6 bases, the J end lost 1 base, and 15 bases lay between the germline ends. This CDR3 has 15 residues. CDR3 residues: CASRPPGLPNTEAFF. CDR3 in DNA: TGTGCCAGCAGGCCTCCGGGACTTCCGAACACTGAAGCTTTCTTT.

The chain couples TRBV28 to TRBJ1-2; 10 positions agree with TRBD1. There are 16 residues in the CDR3. The junction had 9 bases not matched to a gene; V was cut back by 4 bases and J by 4 bases. CDR1 is MDHEN, CDR2 SYDVKM, per germline. The CDR3 DNA reads as TGTGCCAGCAGTTCGACAGGGGGCTTATTATTCTATGGCTACACCTTC. Residues: CASSSTGGLLFYGYTF.

The chain uses TRBV5-5 and TRBJ2-3, with 10 bases that match TRBD2. With 1 base clipped from V and 0 bases from J, the junction kept 5 bases outside the gene matches. Per germline, CDR1 SGHKS and CDR2 YYEKEE (reference sequence). The CDR3 loop spans 17 amino acids. The CDR3 sequence: CASSLSRAGGSTDTQYF. The CDR3, as DNA: TGTGCCAGCAGCTTGTCCCGAGCGGGGGGGAGCACAGATACGCAGTATTTT.

The chain links TRBV20-1 to TRBJ1-6, with no clear D. This CDR3 has 16 residues. The V and J ends lost 3 bases and 3 bases respectively, with 15 bases between them. The V gene's germline CDR1 is DFQATT and CDR2 SNEGSKA (reference sequence). The CDR3 region has the DNA TGCAGTGCTAGTACAGATTTACTCCTCTATAATTCACCCCTCCACTTT. Encoded protein: CSASTDLLLYNSPLHF.

The gene calls are TRBV7-6 and TRBJ2-7; the D is unclear. Trimming stripped 1 base from V and 0 bases from J, with 7 bases between. In germline, CDR1 is SGHVS, CDR2 FNYEAQ. The CDR3 is made up of 14 amino acids. The CDR3 here is CASSLERNSYEQYF. DNA of the CDR3: TGTGCCAGCAGCTTAGAACGGAACTCCTACGAGCAGTACTTC.

CDR3 sequence: CASSSDRDRGGNEQFF. The CDR3 nucleotides are TGTGCCAGCAGCTCGGACCGGGACAGGGGAGGCAATGAGCAGTTCTTC. The rearrangement uses TRBV7-3 and TRBJ2-1; 10 nucleotides align to TRBD1. Germline CDR1 SGHTA, CDR2 FQGTGA. Trimming at V came to 4 bases and at J to 6 bases, leaving 9 bases not matched to a gene. The CDR3 is 16 residues long.

The chain uses TRBV24-1 and TRBJ1-2, with TRBD1 identical over 7 bases. The J segment lost 1 base and the V segment lost 7 bases, leaving 8 bases of the junction unmatched. The CDR3 runs to 15 residues. From germline, CDR1 is KGHDR and CDR2 SFDVKD. The CDR3: CATRPGQADNYGYTF. The CDR3 DNA reads as TGTGCCACCAGACCAGGACAGGCGGATAACTATGGCTACACCTTC.

The chain employs TRBV19 and TRBJ2-3; 7 bases are a match to TRBD1. Per the germline V gene, CDR1 is LNHDA and CDR2 is SQIVND (reference sequence). J lost 5 bases, V lost 8 bases, and 13 bases had no gene match. This CDR3 contains 15 residues. The CDR3 spells CASAQGGRGIDTQYF. In nucleotides, the CDR3 is TGTGCCAGTGCTCAAGGGGGCAGGGGGATAGATACGCAGTATTTT.

The rearrangement joins TRBV7-3 to TRBJ2-2, with 8 positions matching TRBD2. The trim removed 7 bases at V and 7 bases at J, leaving 8 bases unmatched. Germline CDR1 and CDR2: SGHTA and FQGTGA. The CDR3 consists of 14 residues. The CDR3 region has the DNA TGTGCCAGCAACCCCGGGGGGGTTGGCGGGGAGCTGTTTTTT. Protein sequence: CASNPGGVGGELFF.

The chain links TRBV2 to TRBJ1-4, with no clear D. CDR1 is SNHLY, CDR2 FYNNEI, per germline. The CDR3 sequence is 11 residues long. V lost 5 bases to trimming and J lost 7 bases, with 5 bases between them. The CDR3 DNA follows: TGTGCCAGCAGTCCGTTTGAAAAACTGTTTTTT. This sequence encodes CASSPFEKLFF.

The CDR3 region has the DNA TGTGCCAGCAGTGTACAGGGGGCAACTAATGAAAAACTGTTTTTT. As protein: CASSVQGATNEKLFF. The chain joins TRBV2 to TRBJ1-4; 8 bases align to TRBD1. Trimming removed 4 bases from V and 0 bases from J; junction bases left unmatched: 1. The germline CDR1 and CDR2 sequences are SNHLY and FYNNEI. CDR3 length: 15 residues.

This sequence joins TRBV24-1 and TRBJ2-1; 8 nucleotides match TRBD2. Per the germline V gene, CDR1 is KGHDR and CDR2 is SFDVKD. This CDR3 region has 13 residues. J was trimmed by 10 bases and V by 4 bases; bases with no gene match: 5. The CDR3 region is CATSDFSGTEQFF. CDR3 in DNA: TGTGCCACCAGTGACTTTAGCGGGACCGAGCAGTTCTTC.

This chain connects TRBV29-1 to TRBJ1-3, with TRBD1 identical over 7 bases. From germline, CDR1 is SQVTM and CDR2 ANQGSEA. V lost 4 bases, J lost 4 bases, and 10 bases stayed unmatched. There are 15 residues in the CDR3. CDR3 nucleotides: TGCAGCGTTGGAGGCCCAAGGGGGCTAGGAAACACCATATATTTT. Protein sequence: CSVGGPRGLGNTIYF.

This chain uses TRBV19 with TRBJ1-5; D gene ambiguous. Between the trimmed V and J ends, which lost 5 bases and 3 bases, there was a span of 14 bases. The CDR3 sequence is 15 residues long. CDR1 is LNHDA and CDR2 is SQIVND in the germline V gene (reference sequence). The CDR3, as DNA: TGTGCCAGTAGTTCGCTCGACGGTTACAATCAGCCCCAGCATTTT. This translates into CASSSLDGYNQPQHF.

This clone has just one count. This chain connects TRBV2 to TRBJ2-2; D is unclear. This CDR3 is built from 14 residues. V lost 4 bases and J 1 base, leaving 7 bases between the germline ends. Per the germline V gene, CDR1 is SNHLY and CDR2 is FYNNEI. CDR3 residues: CASSARQNTGELFF. DNA of the CDR3: TGTGCCAGCAGTGCCAGACAGAACACCGGGGAGCTGTTTTTT.

The genes are TRBV4-2 and TRBJ1-5; unclear D gene. Germline V CDR1 and CDR2: LGHNA, YNFKEQ. V lost 0 bases, J lost 4 bases, and 7 bases lay in between. CDR3 size: 14 residues. The CDR3 region is CASSQDSPNQPQHF. CDR3 sequence (DNA): TGTGCCAGCAGCCAAGATAGCCCGAATCAGCCCCAGCATTTT.

The chain combines TRBV3-1 (or the pseudogene TRBV3-2) with TRBJ2-1; D may be TRBD1 (6 bases). Germline assignment: CDR1 LGHDT and CDR2 YNNKEL (reference sequence). The V end lost 4 bases, the J end lost 8 bases, and 12 bases lay between the germline ends. The CDR3 contains 13 residues. CDR3 in amino acids: CASSPRGDDEQFF. DNA of the CDR3: TGTGCCAGCAGCCCCAGGGGTGACGATGAGCAGTTCTTC.

The J gene is TRBJ2-1, the V gene TRBV5-5; D gene uncertain. There are 12 residues in the CDR3. V dropped 4 bases and J dropped 7 bases, with 9 bases sitting between them. CDR1 SGHKS and CDR2 YYEKEE come from the germline V gene (reference sequence). In DNA, the CDR3 is TGTGCCAGCAGCCTCAGCTTGAATGAGCAGTTCTTC. This gives the protein CASSLSLNEQFF.

The chain carries TRBV5-5 and TRBJ1-6; TRBD1 matches at 7 bases. Germline V gene data show CDR1 as SGHKS and CDR2 as YYEKEE (reference sequence). The CDR3 spans 15 residues. With V trimmed by 2 bases and J by 8 bases, 7 bases remained unmatched. The CDR3 DNA sequence: TGTGCCAGCAGCTTAACCGGGACAGCCGATTCACCCCTCCACTTT. Protein product: CASSLTGTADSPLHF.

The DNA of the CDR3 is TGTGCCAGCAGCCCCGGACTACCTTATGAGCAGTTCTTC. Residues: CASSPGLPYEQFF. V usage is TRBV7-3 and J usage is TRBJ2-1, with a possible D match to TRBD2 (6 bases). This CDR3 has 13 residues. V was clipped by 5 bases and J by 8 bases, with 13 bases between them. The germline V gene encodes CDR1 SGHTA and CDR2 FQGTGA.

The chain couples TRBV7-9 to TRBJ1-5; a possible D gene is TRBD1 (5 bases). Germline lookup yields CDR1 SEHNR and CDR2 FQNEAQ (reference sequence). The length of the CDR3 is 15 residues. V dropped 1 base and J dropped 5 bases, with 12 bases sitting between them. The CDR3 bases are TGTGCCAGCAGCTTAGAGGGGTTCGGGGATCAGCCCCAGCATTTT. This gives the protein CASSLEGFGDQPQHF.

The sample holds one count of this clone. The chain joins TRBV10-3 to TRBJ1-1; D is undetermined. The germline V gene encodes CDR1 ENHRY and CDR2 SYGVKD. Trimming removed 5 bases from V and 1 base from J, with 8 bases in between. The CDR3 consists of 13 residues. The CDR3 DNA is TGTGCCATCAGTAAGGGTAAGAACACTGAAGCTTTCTTT. Protein: CAISKGKNTEAFF.